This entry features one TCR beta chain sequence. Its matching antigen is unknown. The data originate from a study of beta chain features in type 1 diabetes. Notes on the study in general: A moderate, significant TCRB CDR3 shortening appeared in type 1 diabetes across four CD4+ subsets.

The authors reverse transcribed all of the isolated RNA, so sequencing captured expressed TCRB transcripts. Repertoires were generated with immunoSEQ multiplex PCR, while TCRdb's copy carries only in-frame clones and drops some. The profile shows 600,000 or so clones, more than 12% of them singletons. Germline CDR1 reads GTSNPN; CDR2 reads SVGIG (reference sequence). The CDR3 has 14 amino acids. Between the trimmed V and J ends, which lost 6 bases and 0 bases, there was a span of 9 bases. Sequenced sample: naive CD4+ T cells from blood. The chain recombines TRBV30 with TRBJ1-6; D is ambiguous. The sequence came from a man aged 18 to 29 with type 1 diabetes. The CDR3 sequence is CACGVSSYNSPLHF. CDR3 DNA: TGTGCCTGCGGCGTCTCCTCCTATAATTCACCCCTCCACTTT.